This T cell receptor beta chain was recovered during a study of cytomegalovirus exposure and HLA in healthy donors. The CDR3 has 14 amino acids. Germline values: CDR1 MNHEY, CDR2 SMNVEV (reference sequence). J was trimmed by 1 base and V by 11 bases; bases with no gene match: 11. This clone was counted between two and nine times. Its antigen is currently unknown. Whole-study results and caveats: In a later analysis, productive TCRs from donors in an Asian-associated ancestry cluster reportedly carried fewer N-insertions than the cohort mean. Immune exposure information available was restricted to CMV serostatus.

The PCR was carried out with 60 Vbeta primers and 13 Jbeta primers. Repertoires were generated with immunoSEQ multiplex PCR, while TCRdb's copy carries only in-frame clones and drops some. Of 150,000 to 200,000 clones in the sample, about three quarters were seen once. This receptor was taken from a woman aged 25 to 39 in good health and CMV-seronegative. Sequenced material: PBMCs. The chain employs TRBV27 and TRBJ2-7; 7 nucleotides align to TRBD1. CDR3 sequence reads: CAAGPLGQSYEQYF. The CDR3 region has the DNA TGTGCCGCTGGACCTTTGGGACAGTCCTACGAGCAGTACTTC.